The T cell receptor beta chain described here comes from a study of blood T cell repertoires in COVID-19. Study information: Sources were T cells, B-cell-depleted T cells, or PBMCs; the material itself was cDNA or gDNA.

With 0 bases clipped from V and 0 bases from J, the junction kept 5 bases outside the gene matches. Germline CDR1 and CDR2: SGHNT and YYREEE (reference sequence). The CDR3 extends over 16 amino acids. In the source study's methods: Nucleated cell number was recorded as an estimate derived from reference gene primer amplification. The repertoire was sequenced with immunoSEQ multiplex PCR; TCRdb's copy has only in-frame clones and lacks some. That table furnishes V, J and clone size, whereas the DNA furnished D and trimming. The table shows 40,000 to 45,000 clones, with roughly 90% occurring only once.

The sequenced sample consisted of peripheral blood. The J gene is TRBJ2-5, the V gene TRBV5-4; TRBD2 matches at 7 bases. The source is a human donor in a cohort sampled during active COVID-19. The CDR3 loop is CASSLDAGENQETQYF. The CDR3 DNA sequence: TGTGCCAGCAGCTTGGATGCGGGGGAGAACCAAGAGACCCAGTACTTC. Combining the CDR3 with reference TRBV5-4 and TRBJ2-5 gives the whole variable domain ETGVTQSPTHLIKTRGQQVTLRCSSQSGHNTVSWYQQALGQGPQFIFQYYREEENGRGNFPPRFSGLQFPNYSSELNVNALELDDSALYLCASSLDAGENQETQYFGPGTRLLVL.